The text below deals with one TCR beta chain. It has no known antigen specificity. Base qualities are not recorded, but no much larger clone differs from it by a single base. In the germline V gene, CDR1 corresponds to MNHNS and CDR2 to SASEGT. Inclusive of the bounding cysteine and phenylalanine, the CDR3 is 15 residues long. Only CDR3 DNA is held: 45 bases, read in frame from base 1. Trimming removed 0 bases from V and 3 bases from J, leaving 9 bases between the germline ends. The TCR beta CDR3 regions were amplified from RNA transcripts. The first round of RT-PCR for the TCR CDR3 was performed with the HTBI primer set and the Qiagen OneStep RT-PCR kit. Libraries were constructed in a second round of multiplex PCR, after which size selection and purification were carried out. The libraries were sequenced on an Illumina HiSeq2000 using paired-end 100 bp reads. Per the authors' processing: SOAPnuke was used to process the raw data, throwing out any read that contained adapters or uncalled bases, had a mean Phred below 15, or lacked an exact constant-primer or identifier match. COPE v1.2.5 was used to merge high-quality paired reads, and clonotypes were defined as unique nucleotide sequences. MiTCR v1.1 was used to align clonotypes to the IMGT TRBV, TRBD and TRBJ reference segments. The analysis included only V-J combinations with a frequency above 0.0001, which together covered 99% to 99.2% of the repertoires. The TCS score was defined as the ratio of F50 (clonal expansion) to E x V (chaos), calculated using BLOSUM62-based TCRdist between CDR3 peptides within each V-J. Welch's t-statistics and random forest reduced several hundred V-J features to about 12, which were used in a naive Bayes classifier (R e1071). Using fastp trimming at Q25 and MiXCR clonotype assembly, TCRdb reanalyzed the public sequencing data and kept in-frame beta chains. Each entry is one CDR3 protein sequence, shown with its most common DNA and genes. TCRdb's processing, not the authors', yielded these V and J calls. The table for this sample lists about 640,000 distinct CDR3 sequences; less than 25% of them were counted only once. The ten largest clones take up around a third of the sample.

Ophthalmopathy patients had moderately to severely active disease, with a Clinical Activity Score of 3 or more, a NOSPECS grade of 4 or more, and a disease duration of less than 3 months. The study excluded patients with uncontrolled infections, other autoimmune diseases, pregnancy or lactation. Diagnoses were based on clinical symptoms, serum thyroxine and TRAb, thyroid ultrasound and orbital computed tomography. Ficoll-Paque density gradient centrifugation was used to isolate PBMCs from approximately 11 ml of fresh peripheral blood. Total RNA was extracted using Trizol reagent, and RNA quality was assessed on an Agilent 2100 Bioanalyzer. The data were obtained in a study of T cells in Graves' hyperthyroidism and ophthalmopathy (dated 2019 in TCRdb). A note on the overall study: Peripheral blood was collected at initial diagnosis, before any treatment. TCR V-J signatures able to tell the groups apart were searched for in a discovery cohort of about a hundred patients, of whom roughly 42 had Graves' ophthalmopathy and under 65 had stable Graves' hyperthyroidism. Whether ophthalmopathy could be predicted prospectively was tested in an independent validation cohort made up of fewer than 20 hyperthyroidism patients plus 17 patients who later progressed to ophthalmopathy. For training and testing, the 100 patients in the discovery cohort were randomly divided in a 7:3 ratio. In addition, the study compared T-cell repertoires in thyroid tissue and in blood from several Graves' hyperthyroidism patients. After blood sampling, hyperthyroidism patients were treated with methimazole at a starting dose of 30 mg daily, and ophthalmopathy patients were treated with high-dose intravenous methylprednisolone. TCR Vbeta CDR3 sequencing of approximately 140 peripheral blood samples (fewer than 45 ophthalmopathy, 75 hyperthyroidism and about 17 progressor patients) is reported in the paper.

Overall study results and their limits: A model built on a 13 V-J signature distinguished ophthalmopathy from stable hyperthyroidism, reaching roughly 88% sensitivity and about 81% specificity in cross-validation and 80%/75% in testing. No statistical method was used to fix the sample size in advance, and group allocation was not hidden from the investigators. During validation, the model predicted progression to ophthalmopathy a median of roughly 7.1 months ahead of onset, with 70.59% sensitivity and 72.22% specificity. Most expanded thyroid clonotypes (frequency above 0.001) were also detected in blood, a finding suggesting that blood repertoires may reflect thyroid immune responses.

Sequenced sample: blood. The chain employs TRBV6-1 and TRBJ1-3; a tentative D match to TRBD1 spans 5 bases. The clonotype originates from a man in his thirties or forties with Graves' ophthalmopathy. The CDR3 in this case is CASSEAAGYGNTIYF. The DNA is TGTGCCAGCAGTGAAGCAGCAGGGTATGGAAACACCATATATTTT.